This T cell receptor beta chain was captured in a study of cytomegalovirus exposure and HLA in healthy donors. Germline trimming cut 6 bases from V and 4 bases from J; bases unmatched to any gene: 6. Germline V gene lookup returns CDR1 LNHDA and CDR2 SQIVND (reference sequence). The CDR3 is 15 amino acids. On this clone itself: Its antigen remains unknown. Other DNA sequences of this sample code for an identical CDR3.

Overall study results and limits: Later analysis associated a missense DCLRE1C variant with TCR beta V- and J-gene trimming.

The PCR had 60 Vbeta and 13 Jbeta primers. The repertoire was sequenced with immunoSEQ multiplex PCR; TCRdb's copy has only in-frame clones and lacks some. The sample holds over 150,000 clones, more than 75% seen once. This sequence joins TRBV19 and TRBJ1-5, with 10 bases lining up with TRBD1. Input material: PBMCs. The sequence derives from a woman between 45 and 60 years old in good health and CMV-seropositive. The CDR3: CASSPGQGGNQPQHF. The CDR3 DNA reads as TGTGCCAGTAGCCCCGGACAGGGGGGGAATCAGCCCCAGCATTTT. Using reference TRBV19 and TRBJ1-5 for the parts outside the CDR3, the full variable domain is DGGITQSPKYLFRKEGQNVTLSCEQNLNHDAMYWYRQDPGQGLRLIYYSQIVNDFQKGDIAEGYSVSREKKESFPLTVTSAQKNPTAFYLCASSPGQGGNQPQHFGDGTRLSIL.